This record looks at one T cell receptor (beta chain) sequence and its context. The antigen is unknown. This sample was taken from a study of Ad26.COV2.S vaccination and SARS-CoV-2 variants. V lost 6 bases to trimming and J lost 8 bases; unmatched junction nucleotides: 9. The CDR3 has 13 amino acids. CDR1 is MNHEY, CDR2 SVGAGI, per germline. Whole-study findings and limits: People who got the vaccine or the placebo had similar non-spike TCR breadth. Reports say spike-specific CD8+ and CD4+ T cell responses covered substantial breadth after vaccination.

Sequenced by immunoSEQ multiplex PCR; TCRdb stores in-frame clones only, minus some. The sample records 180,000 or so clones, roughly 89% being singletons. This clonotype originated in a human donor who had recovered from COVID-19. This chain connects TRBV6-5 to TRBJ1-2; 7 nucleotides line up with TRBD1. Sequenced material: peripheral blood, taken after recovery from COVID-19. CDR3 amino acids: CASRGTVFHGYTF. The CDR3 region has the DNA TGTGCCAGCAGGGGGACAGTTTTTCACGGCTACACCTTC.